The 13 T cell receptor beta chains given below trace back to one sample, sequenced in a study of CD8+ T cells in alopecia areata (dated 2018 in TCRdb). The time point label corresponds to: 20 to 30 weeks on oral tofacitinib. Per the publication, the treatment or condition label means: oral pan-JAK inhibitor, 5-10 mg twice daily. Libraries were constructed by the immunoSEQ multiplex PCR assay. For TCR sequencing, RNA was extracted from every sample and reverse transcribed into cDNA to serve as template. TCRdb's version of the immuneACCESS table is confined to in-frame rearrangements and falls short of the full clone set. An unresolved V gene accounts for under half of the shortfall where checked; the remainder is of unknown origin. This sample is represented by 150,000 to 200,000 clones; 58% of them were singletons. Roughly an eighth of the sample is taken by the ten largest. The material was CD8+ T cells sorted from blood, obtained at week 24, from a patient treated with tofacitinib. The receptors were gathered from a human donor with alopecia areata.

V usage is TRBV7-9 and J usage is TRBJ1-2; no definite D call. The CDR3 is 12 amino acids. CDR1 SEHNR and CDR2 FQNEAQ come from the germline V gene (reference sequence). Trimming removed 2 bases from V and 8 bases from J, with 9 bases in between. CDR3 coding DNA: TGTGCCAGCAGCTTAAGTGGCCGCGGCTACACCTTC. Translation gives CASSLSGRGYTF.

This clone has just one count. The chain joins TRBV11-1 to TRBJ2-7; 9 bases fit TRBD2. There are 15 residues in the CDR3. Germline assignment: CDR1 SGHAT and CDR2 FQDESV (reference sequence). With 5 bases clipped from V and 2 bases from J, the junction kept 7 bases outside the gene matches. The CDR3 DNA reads TGTGCCAGCAGCACCTTAGCGGGGGCGGCCTACGAGCAGTACTTC. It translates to CASSTLAGAAYEQYF.

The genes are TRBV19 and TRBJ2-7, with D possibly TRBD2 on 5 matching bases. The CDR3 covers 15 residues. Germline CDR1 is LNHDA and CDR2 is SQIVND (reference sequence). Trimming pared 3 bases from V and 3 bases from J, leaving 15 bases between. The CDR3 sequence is CASSIVREHGYEQYF. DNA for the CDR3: TGTGCCAGTAGTATCGTCCGGGAACATGGCTACGAGCAGTACTTC.

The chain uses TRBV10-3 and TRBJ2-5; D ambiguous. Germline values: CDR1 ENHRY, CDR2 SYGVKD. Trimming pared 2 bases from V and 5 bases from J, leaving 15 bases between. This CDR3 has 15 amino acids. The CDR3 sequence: CAISEPGLLGETQYF. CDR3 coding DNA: TGTGCCATCAGTGAGCCCGGGCTACTCGGGGAGACCCAGTACTTC.

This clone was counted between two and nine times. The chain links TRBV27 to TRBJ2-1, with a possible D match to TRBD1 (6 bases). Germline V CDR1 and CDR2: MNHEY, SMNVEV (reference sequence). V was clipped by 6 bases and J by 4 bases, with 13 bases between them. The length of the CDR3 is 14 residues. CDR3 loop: CASSLGTFYNEQFF. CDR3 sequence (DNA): TGTGCCAGCAGCCTAGGGACATTTTACAATGAGCAGTTCTTC.

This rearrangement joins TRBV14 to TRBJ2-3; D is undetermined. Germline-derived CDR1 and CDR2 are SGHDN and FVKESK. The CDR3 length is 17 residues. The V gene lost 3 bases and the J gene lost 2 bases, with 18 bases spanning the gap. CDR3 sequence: CASSQLPGSPVTDTQYF. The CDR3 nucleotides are TGTGCCAGCAGCCAGTTACCCGGGTCCCCTGTCACAGATACGCAGTATTTT.

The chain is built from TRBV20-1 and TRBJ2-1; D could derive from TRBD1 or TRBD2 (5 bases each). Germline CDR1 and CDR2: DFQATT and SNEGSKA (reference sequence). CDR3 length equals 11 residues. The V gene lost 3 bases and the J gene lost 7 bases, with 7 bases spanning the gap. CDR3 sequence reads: CSASEGNEQFF. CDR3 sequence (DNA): TGCAGTGCTAGTGAGGGGAATGAGCAGTTCTTC.

The CDR3 reads CASSQSDSPYEQYF. The CDR3 DNA sequence: TGCGCCAGCAGTCAATCAGACAGTCCCTACGAGCAGTACTTC. V and J are TRBV23-1 and TRBJ2-5; D might be TRBD1 (5 bases). The J call is uncertain, as TRBJ2-7 better fits the DNA end. TRBV23-1 falls under the ORF class, with uncertain function. The CDR3 has 14 amino acids.

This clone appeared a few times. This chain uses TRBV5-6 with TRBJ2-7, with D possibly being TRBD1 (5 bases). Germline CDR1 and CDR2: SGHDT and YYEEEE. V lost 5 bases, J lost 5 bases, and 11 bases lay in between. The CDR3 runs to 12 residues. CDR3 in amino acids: CASSLQVDEQYF. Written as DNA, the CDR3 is TGTGCCAGCAGTTTACAGGTGGACGAGCAGTACTTC.

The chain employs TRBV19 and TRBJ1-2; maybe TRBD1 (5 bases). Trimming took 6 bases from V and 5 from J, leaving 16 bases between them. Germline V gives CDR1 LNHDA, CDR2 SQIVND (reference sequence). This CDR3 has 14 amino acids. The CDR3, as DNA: TGTGCCAGTAGCACCGCAGGGAGAGGATATGGCTACACCTTC. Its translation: CASSTAGRGYGYTF.

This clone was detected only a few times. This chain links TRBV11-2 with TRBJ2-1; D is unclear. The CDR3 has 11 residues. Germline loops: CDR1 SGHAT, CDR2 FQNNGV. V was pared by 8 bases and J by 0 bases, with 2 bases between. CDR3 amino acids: CASHSYNEQFF. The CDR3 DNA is TGTGCCAGCCACTCCTACAATGAGCAGTTCTTC.

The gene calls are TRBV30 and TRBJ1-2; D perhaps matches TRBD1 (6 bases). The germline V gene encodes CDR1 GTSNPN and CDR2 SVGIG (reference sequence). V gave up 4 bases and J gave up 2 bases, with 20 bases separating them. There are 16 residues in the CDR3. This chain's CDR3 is CAWTEPPAGENYGYTF. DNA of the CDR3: TGTGCCTGGACCGAACCCCCGGCAGGGGAGAACTATGGCTACACCTTC.

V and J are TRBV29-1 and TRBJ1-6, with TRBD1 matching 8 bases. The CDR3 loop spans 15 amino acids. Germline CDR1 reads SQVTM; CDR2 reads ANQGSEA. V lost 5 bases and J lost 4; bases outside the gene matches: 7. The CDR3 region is CSVRMDREYNSPLHF. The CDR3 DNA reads TGCAGCGTTCGGATGGACAGGGAGTATAATTCACCCCTCCACTTT.